This T cell receptor (beta chain) was captured by sequencing in a study of low-dose radiotherapy and immunotherapy resistance in tumors. The overall study: Each two-week cycle included intravenous cyclophosphamide 200 mg/m2, given one day before radiation and immunotherapy.

Time point indicated: before trial treatment. CDR3 length equals 13 residues. Germline CDR1 and CDR2: SGHRS and YFSETQ. V lost 5 bases and J 5 bases, leaving 13 bases between the germline ends. Primers targeting TRAV and TRBV primed first-strand cDNA, covering alpha and beta chains. The authors amplified TCRs for 20 PCR cycles with a constant-region primer and a V-primer adapter. MiXCR was run by TCRdb on the reads, yielding one entry per CDR3 protein. The sample holds under 70,000 distinct CDR3 sequences, approximately 25% seen once. This clonotype was counted many times. The material was PBMCs, obtained before treatment. The gene calls are TRBV5-1 and TRBJ2-5, with no clear D. This sequence originates from a male donor with prostate cancer. The CDR3 here is CASRRVEVETQYF. The CDR3 DNA reads TGCGCCAGCAGGCGAGTAGAGGTGGAGACCCAGTACTTC.